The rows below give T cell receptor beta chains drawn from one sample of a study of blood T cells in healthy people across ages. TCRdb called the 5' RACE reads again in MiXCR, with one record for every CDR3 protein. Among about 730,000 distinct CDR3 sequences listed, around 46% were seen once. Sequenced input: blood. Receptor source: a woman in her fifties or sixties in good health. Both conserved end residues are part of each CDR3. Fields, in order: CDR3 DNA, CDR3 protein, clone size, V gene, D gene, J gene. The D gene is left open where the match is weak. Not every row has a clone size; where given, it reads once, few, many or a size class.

CDR3 DNA: TGTGCCAGCAGCCATCAGGAACCCCCTGAGCAGTTCTTC; CDR3 protein: CASSHQEPPEQFF; clone size: NA; V gene: TRBV3-1; D gene: NA; J gene: TRBJ2-1
CDR3 DNA: TGTGCCAGCAGTTTAGCGCGGGGAGGGTCGAGTACGCAGTATTTT; CDR3 protein: CASSLARGGSSTQYF; clone size: NA; V gene: TRBV12-3/TRBV12-4; D gene: TRBD2; J gene: TRBJ2-3
CDR3 DNA: TGCGCCAGCAGCCGTAGCTTACTCTCCTACAATGAGCAGTTCTTC; CDR3 protein: CASSRSLLSYNEQFF; clone size: few; V gene: TRBV4-3; D gene: NA; J gene: TRBJ2-1
CDR3 DNA: TGTGCCAGCAGCCAGGGACAGGGGGCGCGGGGCTACACCTTC; CDR3 protein: CASSQGQGARGYTF; clone size: NA; V gene: TRBV3-1; D gene: TRBD1; J gene: TRBJ1-2
CDR3 DNA: TGTGCCAGCAGCCTGAACCAGGGTAACACTGAAGCTTTCTTT; CDR3 protein: CASSLNQGNTEAFF; clone size: NA; V gene: TRBV7-8; D gene: NA; J gene: TRBJ1-1
CDR3 DNA: TGCAACCATGGGGGGGCGAATCAGCCCCAGCATTTT; CDR3 protein: CNHGGANQPQHF; clone size: NA; V gene: TRBV29-1; D gene: NA; J gene: TRBJ1-5
CDR3 DNA: TGCAGCGTTGAAGGGGGGCCATTGTCCTACGAGCAGTACTTC; CDR3 protein: CSVEGGPLSYEQYF; clone size: many; V gene: TRBV29-1; D gene: NA; J gene: TRBJ2-7
CDR3 DNA: TGTGCCAGCAGCTTAGAACTAAAGACCCAGTACTTC; CDR3 protein: CASSLELKTQYF; clone size: many; V gene: TRBV7-2; D gene: NA; J gene: TRBJ2-5
CDR3 DNA: TGCGCCAGCAGGATTGGAAAGGGTGGTTCGAACACTGAAGCTTTCTTT; CDR3 protein: CASRIGKGGSNTEAFF; clone size: NA; V gene: TRBV5-1; D gene: NA; J gene: TRBJ1-1
CDR3 DNA: TGTGCCAGCAGTGAACAGGGGGTCGGTGAGCAGTTCTTC; CDR3 protein: CASSEQGVGEQFF; clone size: NA; V gene: TRBV2; D gene: TRBD1; J gene: TRBJ2-1
CDR3 DNA: TGCGCCAGCAGCCAACCTGCCTCGGGGATTTACAATGAGCAGTTCTTC; CDR3 protein: CASSQPASGIYNEQFF; clone size: many; V gene: TRBV4-1; D gene: NA; J gene: TRBJ2-1
CDR3 DNA: TGTGCCACCAGCGGAGGGACAGGACCTCAAGAGACCCAGTACTTC; CDR3 protein: CATSGGTGPQETQYF; clone size: few; V gene: TRBV15; D gene: TRBD1; J gene: TRBJ2-5
CDR3 DNA: TGTGCCAGCAGTTTACTACCAGGACAAGAGACCCAGTACTTC; CDR3 protein: CASSLLPGQETQYF; clone size: few; V gene: TRBV27; D gene: NA; J gene: TRBJ2-5
CDR3 DNA: TGTGCCAGCAGCCAAGAAGGGACCGCGATCTACAATGAGCAGTTCTTC; CDR3 protein: CASSQEGTAIYNEQFF; clone size: NA; V gene: TRBV4-2; D gene: NA; J gene: TRBJ2-1
CDR3 DNA: TGTGCCACCAGTAAAGGGGGGGCTGGTGAAAAACTGTTTTTT; CDR3 protein: CATSKGGAGEKLFF; clone size: NA; V gene: TRBV15; D gene: NA; J gene: TRBJ1-4
CDR3 DNA: TGCGCCAGCAGCTGGGAATTATTGAACACTGAAGCTTTCTTT; CDR3 protein: CASSWELLNTEAFF; clone size: NA; V gene: TRBV5-1; D gene: NA; J gene: TRBJ1-1
CDR3 DNA: TGTGCCAGCAGCATCGAGACAGCCAGCGCCTACGAGCAGTACTTC; CDR3 protein: CASSIETASAYEQYF; clone size: NA; V gene: TRBV5-6; D gene: NA; J gene: TRBJ2-7
CDR3 DNA: TGCAGTGCTAGACCCGGGACAGGGTTTGAAAAACTGTTTTTT; CDR3 protein: CSARPGTGFEKLFF; clone size: NA; V gene: TRBV20-1; D gene: TRBD1; J gene: TRBJ1-4
CDR3 DNA: TGTGCCAGCAGCCAAGCAGAGGGATATGGCTACACCTTC; CDR3 protein: CASSQAEGYGYTF; clone size: NA; V gene: TRBV3-1; D gene: NA; J gene: TRBJ1-2
CDR3 DNA: TGTGCCAGCAGTTACATCCCCGGGACAGCGGCCAATGAGCAGTTCTTC; CDR3 protein: CASSYIPGTAANEQFF; clone size: NA; V gene: TRBV6-6; D gene: TRBD1; J gene: TRBJ2-1
CDR3 DNA: TGCGCCAGCAGCTTGGCTCCAGGACAGGCCTATGGCTACACCTTC; CDR3 protein: CASSLAPGQAYGYTF; clone size: many; V gene: TRBV5-1; D gene: TRBD1; J gene: TRBJ1-2
CDR3 DNA: TGCAGTGGCGGACAGATAGAGACCCAGTACTTC; CDR3 protein: CSGGQIETQYF; clone size: NA; V gene: TRBV20-1; D gene: NA; J gene: TRBJ2-5
CDR3 DNA: TGTGCCACCAGCAGACAAATCGCAACTAGCACTTCATGGGATACGCAGTATTTT; CDR3 protein: CATSRQIATSTSWDTQYF; clone size: once; V gene: TRBV15; D gene: NA; J gene: TRBJ2-3
CDR3 DNA: TGTGCCAGCAGGGGTACTAGCGGGAGATGGAATGAGCAGTTCTTC; CDR3 protein: CASRGTSGRWNEQFF; clone size: few; V gene: TRBV7-2; D gene: TRBD2; J gene: TRBJ2-1
CDR3 DNA: TGTGCCAGCAGCCAGACAGCCGGGACAGGGGGTTCAACTAATGAAAAACTGTTTTTT; CDR3 protein: CASSQTAGTGGSTNEKLFF; clone size: NA; V gene: TRBV4-2; D gene: TRBD1; J gene: TRBJ1-4
CDR3 DNA: TGTGCCAGCAGCATCACCGGGACTAGCGGGGGGGCCCGGGAGACCCAGTACTTC; CDR3 protein: CASSITGTSGGARETQYF; clone size: NA; V gene: TRBV7-8; D gene: TRBD2; J gene: TRBJ2-5
CDR3 DNA: TGCAGTGCTGTTTTAATGAGGGGGAGGGTTGAAGAGACCCAGTACTTC; CDR3 protein: CSAVLMRGRVEETQYF; clone size: NA; V gene: TRBV20-1; D gene: NA; J gene: TRBJ2-5
CDR3 DNA: TGTGCCAGCTCACCCGAGATAGATACGCAGTATTTT; CDR3 protein: CASSPEIDTQYF; clone size: NA; V gene: TRBV18; D gene: NA; J gene: TRBJ2-3
CDR3 DNA: TGCGCCAGCAGCCACCCGCTAGAGACCCAGTACTTC; CDR3 protein: CASSHPLETQYF; clone size: NA; V gene: TRBV4-1; D gene: NA; J gene: TRBJ2-5
CDR3 DNA: TGTGCCAGCAGCGTAGGGGACATCGGAGTACCTGGGGCCAACGTCCTGACTTTC; CDR3 protein: CASSVGDIGVPGANVLTF; clone size: NA; V gene: TRBV9; D gene: NA; J gene: TRBJ2-6
CDR3 DNA: TGTGCCAGCAGTGAACCCCTTGGCGGCGTAAGCAATGAGCAGTTCTTC; CDR3 protein: CASSEPLGGVSNEQFF; clone size: NA; V gene: TRBV6-4; D gene: NA; J gene: TRBJ2-1
CDR3 DNA: TGTGCCAGCCTCAAGGACAGGGGCCGCGCCGTGGAGCTGTTTTTT; CDR3 protein: CASLKDRGRAVELFF; clone size: few; V gene: TRBV2; D gene: TRBD1; J gene: TRBJ2-2
CDR3 DNA: TGTGCCAGCAGTTACTCAGGGCCGGGACAGGGGGAACCCTACTCCTACGAGCAGTACTTC; CDR3 protein: CASSYSGPGQGEPYSYEQYF; clone size: NA; V gene: TRBV6-7; D gene: TRBD1; J gene: TRBJ2-7
CDR3 DNA: TGTGCCAGCACCCCGGGACTACAAGAGACCCAGTACTTC; CDR3 protein: CASTPGLQETQYF; clone size: few; V gene: TRBV11-1; D gene: TRBD2; J gene: TRBJ2-5
CDR3 DNA: TGTGCCAGCAGCCCCTTTTGGTCTGCGGGACAGGGGGGACGACGCTACACCTTC; CDR3 protein: CASSPFWSAGQGGRRYTF; clone size: NA; V gene: TRBV7-9; D gene: TRBD1; J gene: TRBJ1-2
CDR3 DNA: TGCAGTGCGCGGGGGGACCAAGAGACCCAGTACTTC; CDR3 protein: CSARGDQETQYF; clone size: NA; V gene: TRBV20-1; D gene: TRBD2; J gene: TRBJ2-5
CDR3 DNA: TGTGCCAGCAGCTTAGCGACCACAGGGTGGGTCGAGCAGTACTTC; CDR3 protein: CASSLATTGWVEQYF; clone size: NA; V gene: TRBV7-9; D gene: NA; J gene: TRBJ2-7